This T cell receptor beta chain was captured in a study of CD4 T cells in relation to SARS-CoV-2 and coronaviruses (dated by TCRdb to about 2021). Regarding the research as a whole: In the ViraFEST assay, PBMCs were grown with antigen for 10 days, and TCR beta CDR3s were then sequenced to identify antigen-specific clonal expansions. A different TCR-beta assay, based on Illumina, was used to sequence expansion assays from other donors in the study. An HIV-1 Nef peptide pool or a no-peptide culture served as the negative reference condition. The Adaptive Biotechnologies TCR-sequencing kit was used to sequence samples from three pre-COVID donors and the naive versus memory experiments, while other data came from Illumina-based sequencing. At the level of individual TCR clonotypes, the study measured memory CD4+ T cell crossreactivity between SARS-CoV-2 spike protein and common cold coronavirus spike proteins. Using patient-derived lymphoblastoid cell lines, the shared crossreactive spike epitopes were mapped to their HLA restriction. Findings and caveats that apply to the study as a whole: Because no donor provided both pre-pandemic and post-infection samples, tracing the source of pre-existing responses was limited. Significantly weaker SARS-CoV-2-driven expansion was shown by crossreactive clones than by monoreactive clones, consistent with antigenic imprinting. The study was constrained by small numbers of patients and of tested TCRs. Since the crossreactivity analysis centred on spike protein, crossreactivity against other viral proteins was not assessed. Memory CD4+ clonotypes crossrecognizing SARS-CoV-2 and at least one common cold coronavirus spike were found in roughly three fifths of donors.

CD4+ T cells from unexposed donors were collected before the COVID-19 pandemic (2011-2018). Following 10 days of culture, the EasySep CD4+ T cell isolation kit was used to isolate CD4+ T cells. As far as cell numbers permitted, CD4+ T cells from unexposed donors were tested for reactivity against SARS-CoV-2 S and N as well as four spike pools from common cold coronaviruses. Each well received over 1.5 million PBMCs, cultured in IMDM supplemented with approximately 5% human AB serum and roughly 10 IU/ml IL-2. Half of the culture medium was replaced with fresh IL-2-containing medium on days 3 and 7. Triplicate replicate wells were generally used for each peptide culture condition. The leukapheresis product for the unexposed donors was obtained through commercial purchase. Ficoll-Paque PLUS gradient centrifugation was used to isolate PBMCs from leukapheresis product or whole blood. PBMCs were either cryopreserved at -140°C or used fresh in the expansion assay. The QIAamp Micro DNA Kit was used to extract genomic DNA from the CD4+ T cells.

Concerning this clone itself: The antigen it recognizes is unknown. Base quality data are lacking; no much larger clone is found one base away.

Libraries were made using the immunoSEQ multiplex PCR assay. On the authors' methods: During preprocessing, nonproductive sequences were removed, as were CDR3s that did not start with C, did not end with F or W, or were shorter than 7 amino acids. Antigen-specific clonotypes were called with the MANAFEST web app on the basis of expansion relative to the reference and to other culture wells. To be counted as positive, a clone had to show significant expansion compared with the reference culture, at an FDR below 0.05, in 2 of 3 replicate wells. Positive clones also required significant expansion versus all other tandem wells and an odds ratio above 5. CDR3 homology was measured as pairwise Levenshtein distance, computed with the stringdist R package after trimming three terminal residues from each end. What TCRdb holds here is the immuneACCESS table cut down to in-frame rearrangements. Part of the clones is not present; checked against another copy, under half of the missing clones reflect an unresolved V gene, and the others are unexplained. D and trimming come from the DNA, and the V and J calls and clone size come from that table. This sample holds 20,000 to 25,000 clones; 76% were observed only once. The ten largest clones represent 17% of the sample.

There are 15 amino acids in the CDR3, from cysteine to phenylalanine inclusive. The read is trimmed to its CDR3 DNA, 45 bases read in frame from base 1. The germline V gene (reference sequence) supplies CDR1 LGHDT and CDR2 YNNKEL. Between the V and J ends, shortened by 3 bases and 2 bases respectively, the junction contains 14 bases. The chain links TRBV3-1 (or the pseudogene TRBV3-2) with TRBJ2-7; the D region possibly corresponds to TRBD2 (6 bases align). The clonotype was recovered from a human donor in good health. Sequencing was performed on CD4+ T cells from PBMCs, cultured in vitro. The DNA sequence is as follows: TGTGCCAGCAGCCATGGTGGACTAAGTGCCTACGAGCAGTACTTC. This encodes CASSHGGLSAYEQYF.